These 15 T cell receptor beta chains share one sample of origin, sequenced in a study of cytomegalovirus exposure and HLA in healthy donors. Primers included in the PCR were 60 Vbeta and 13 Jbeta primers. Only in-frame clones appear in the TCRdb table, and some are missing; sequencing was by immunoSEQ multiplex PCR. Altogether 150,000 or so clones are present, around four fifths being singletons, with the ten largest covering approximately 1.5%. The sequenced sample was PBMCs. These receptor sequences come from a man aged 25-45 years in good health and CMV-seropositive.

This chain links TRBV6-5 with TRBJ2-6; D gene ambiguous. The CDR3 covers 14 residues. Between the trimmed V and J ends, which lost 7 bases and 0 bases, there was a span of 7 bases. Germline V gene lookup returns CDR1 MNHEY and CDR2 SVGAGI. This chain's CDR3 is CASNIFSGANVLTF. Written as DNA, the CDR3 is TGTGCCAGCAACATCTTCTCTGGGGCCAACGTCCTGACTTTC.

This sequence joins TRBV7-3 and TRBJ2-1; 7 bases are shared with TRBD2. The CDR3 is 17 amino acids. Germline V gene sequence: CDR1 SGHTA, CDR2 FQGTGA. Trimming cost V 5 bases and J 0 bases; bases outside gene matches: 10. As DNA, the CDR3 is TGTGCCAGCAGCCGACAAGGAGGCGGGAGCTCCTACAATGAGCAGTTCTTC. This translates into CASSRQGGGSSYNEQFF.

This chain uses TRBV5-1 with TRBJ2-1; TRBD2 matches at 11 bases. This CDR3 has 15 residues. V gave up 4 bases and J gave up 5 bases; unmatched junction bases: 5. CDR1 is SGHRS and CDR2 is YFSETQ in the germline V gene. CDR3 residues: CASSAGTSGNNEQFF. The CDR3 DNA follows: TGCGCCAGCAGCGCCGGGACTAGCGGCAACAATGAGCAGTTCTTC.

The chain employs TRBV9 and TRBJ2-7; the D gene is possibly TRBD2 (7 bases). Germline assignment: CDR1 SGDLS and CDR2 YYNGEE. V lost 5 bases and J 5 bases, leaving 17 bases between the germline ends. The CDR3 runs 14 residues. CDR3 residues: CASSVLEGGDEQYF. The CDR3 DNA follows: TGTGCCAGCAGTGTCCTAGAAGGGGGGGACGAGCAGTACTTC.

The genes are TRBV6-5 and TRBJ2-7; TRBD1 agrees at 8 bases. J gave up 6 bases and V 2 bases, and 9 bases lay outside the gene matches. Germline values: CDR1 MNHEY, CDR2 SVGAGI. CDR3 length equals 15 residues. Here the CDR3 DNA reads TGTGCCAGCAGTTACGTAGGACAGGGTTTTGGCGAGCAGTACTTC. Protein: CASSYVGQGFGEQYF.

The chain has TRBV7-3 and TRBJ1-6, with D possibly being TRBD1 (6 bases). V was clipped by 5 bases and J by 1 base, with 30 bases between them. Germline CDR1 and CDR2: SGHTA and FQGTGA. The CDR3 is 22 amino acids. CDR3: CASSPKRTRGGKGSSYNSPLHF. In DNA form, the CDR3 reads TGTGCCAGCAGCCCAAAACGAACCCGTGGGGGCAAGGGTTCGTCCTATAATTCACCCCTCCACTTT.

The V and J genes are TRBV5-1 and TRBJ1-2, with 8 bases matching TRBD1. The length of the CDR3 is 15 residues. Germline values: CDR1 SGHRS, CDR2 YFSETQ. Trimming cost V 4 bases and J 8 bases; bases outside gene matches: 13. In nucleotides, the CDR3 is TGCGCCAGCAGCAGGTGGACAGGGTTTTCAGAAGGCTACACCTTC. This sequence encodes CASSRWTGFSEGYTF. Full variable domain (missing parts from reference TRBV5-1 and TRBJ1-2): KAGVTQTPRYLIKTRGQQVTLSCSPISGHRSVSWYQQTPGQGLQFLFEYFSETQRNKGNFPGRFSGRQFSNSRSEMNVSTLELGDSALYLCASSRWTGFSEGYTFGSGTRLTVV.

V and J are TRBV6-5 and TRBJ1-2; tentatively, D is TRBD1 (5 bases). V dropped 2 bases and J dropped 7 bases, with 17 bases sitting between them. The CDR3 sequence is 15 residues long. Germline CDR1 is MNHEY and CDR2 is SVGAGI. The CDR3 loop is CASSYARQDKLGYTF. Written as DNA, the CDR3 is TGTGCCAGCAGTTACGCCCGGCAGGACAAGCTTGGCTACACCTTC.

The chain carries TRBV2 and TRBJ1-4; no firm D call. V was shortened by 4 bases and J by 1 base, with 7 bases between the two germline ends. This CDR3 contains 14 residues. CDR1 is SNHLY and CDR2 is FYNNEI in the germline V gene. CDR3 coding DNA: TGTGCCAGCAGTGCCGGACTAACTAATGAAAAACTGTTTTTT. It is translated as CASSAGLTNEKLFF.

V is TRBV6-1 and J is TRBJ1-4, with 7 bases matching TRBD1. The ends lost 5 bases at V and 7 bases at J; junction bases unmatched: 10. There are 15 residues in the CDR3. CDR1 is MNHNS and CDR2 is SASEGT in the germline V gene. CDR3 in DNA: TGTGCCAGCAGTAAGAGACAGGGTTTGAGTGAAAAACTGTTTTTT. As protein: CASSKRQGLSEKLFF.

This chain uses TRBV6-5 with TRBJ1-1, with no clear D. The length of the CDR3 is 14 residues. The V end lost 4 bases, the J end lost 0 bases, and 9 bases lay between the germline ends. The V gene's germline CDR1 is MNHEY and CDR2 SVGAGI. The CDR3 DNA reads as TGTGCCAGCAGTTCCCATTCCATGAACACTGAAGCTTTCTTT. Its protein is CASSSHSMNTEAFF.

This CDR3 is CASSPGGGNEKLFF. CDR3 in DNA: TGTGCCAGCTCACCTGGAGGCGGTAATGAAAAACTGTTTTTT. V gene TRBV18 combines with J gene TRBJ1-4, with D unclear. The CDR3 has 14 residues. From germline, CDR1 is KGHSH and CDR2 LQKENI. The V gene lost 3 bases and the J gene lost 4 bases, with 9 bases spanning the gap. The full variable domain, rest sourced from reference TRBV18 and TRBJ1-4, is NAGVMQNPRHLVRRRGQEARLRCSPMKGHSHVYWYRQLPEEGLKFMVYLQKENIIDESGMPKERFSAEFPKEGPSILRIQQVVRGDSAAYFCASSPGGGNEKLFFGSGTQLSVL.

The gene calls are TRBV28 and TRBJ1-1; D not certain. The CDR3 runs 11 residues. Germline CDR1 is MDHEN and CDR2 is SYDVKM. The V end was cut by 7 bases, the J end by 0 bases, with 3 bases between. CDR3 sequence reads: CASNLNTEAFF. Written as DNA, the CDR3 is TGTGCCAGCAACTTGAACACTGAAGCTTTCTTT.

CDR3 sequence: CATSRETAYEQYF. Here the CDR3 DNA reads TGTGCCACCAGCAGAGAGACAGCCTACGAGCAGTACTTC. This sequence joins TRBV15 and TRBJ2-7, with D tentatively TRBD1 (5 bases). Trimming took off 0 bases at V and 2 bases at J, with 5 bases between the two ends. From germline, CDR1 is LNHNV and CDR2 YYDKDF (reference sequence). The CDR3 covers 13 residues.

The V gene is TRBV28, the J gene TRBJ2-3; D is possibly TRBD2 (5 bases). CDR1 MDHEN and CDR2 SYDVKM come from the germline V gene. The V and J ends lost 2 bases and 0 bases respectively, with 9 bases between them. CDR3 length: 15 amino acids. CDR3 in amino acids: CASSLGLTSTDTQYF. CDR3 bases: TGTGCCAGCAGTTTAGGACTGACTAGCACAGATACGCAGTATTTT.